The TCR beta chain described here comes from a study of T cell changes during pregnancy in multiple sclerosis. Sequencing used immunoSEQ multiplex PCR; TCRdb keeps in-frame clones, though not all of them. The table includes tens of thousands of clones, 80% to 90% detected once. The CDR3 is 17 residues long. Germline V gives CDR1 SEHNR, CDR2 FQNEAQ (reference sequence). V lost 5 bases to trimming and J lost 4 bases; unmatched junction nucleotides: 11. V and J are TRBV7-9 and TRBJ1-2; 12 positions agree with TRBD1. The sequence derives from a female donor with multiple sclerosis, enrolled in a pregnancy study. The sequencing used CD4+ T cells from peripheral blood mononuclear cells, collected in the first trimester of pregnancy. CDR3 nucleotides: TGTGCCAGCAGCCAGTCCGGGACAGGGGGCGCGGGCTATGGCTACACCTTC. It translates to CASSQSGTGGAGYGYTF.